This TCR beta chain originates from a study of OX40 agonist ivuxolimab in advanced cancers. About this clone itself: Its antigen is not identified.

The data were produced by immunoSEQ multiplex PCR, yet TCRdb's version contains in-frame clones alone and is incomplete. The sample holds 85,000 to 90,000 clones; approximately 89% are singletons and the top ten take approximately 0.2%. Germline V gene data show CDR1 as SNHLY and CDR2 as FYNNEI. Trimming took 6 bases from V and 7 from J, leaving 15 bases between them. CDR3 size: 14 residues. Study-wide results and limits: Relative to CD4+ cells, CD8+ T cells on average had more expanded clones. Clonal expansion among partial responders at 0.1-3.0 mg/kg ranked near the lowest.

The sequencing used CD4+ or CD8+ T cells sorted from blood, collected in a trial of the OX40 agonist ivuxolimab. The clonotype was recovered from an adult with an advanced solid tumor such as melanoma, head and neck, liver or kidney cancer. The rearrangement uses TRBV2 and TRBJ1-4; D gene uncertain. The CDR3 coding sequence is TGTGCCAGCAGCCTTGTACCCGAAGGTGAAAAACTGTTTTTT. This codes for CASSLVPEGEKLFF. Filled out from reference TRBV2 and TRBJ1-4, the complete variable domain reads EPEVTQTPSHQVTQMGQEVILRCVPISNHLYFYWYRQILGQKVEFLVSFYNNEISEKSEIFDDQFSVERPDGSNFTLKIRSTKLEDSAMYFCASSLVPEGEKLFFGSGTQLSVL.